These 13 T cell receptor beta chains were all obtained from the same sample, sequenced in a study of blood T cell repertoires in COVID-19 (dated by TCRdb to 2020 to 2022). The method was the immunoSEQ multiplex PCR assay. Not all clones reach the TCRdb copy of this immuneACCESS table, which keeps in-frame sequences only. Checked studies attribute under half of the gap to unresolved V genes and leave the rest unexplained. The sample has about 170,000 clones on record, 83% of them singletons. The biggest ten clones account for approximately 4% of the sample. Sequencing was performed on PBMCs or T cells enriched from blood (not recorded which). Receptors originate from a woman in her fifties or sixties in a cohort exposed to, infected with or recovered from COVID-19 (not recorded which).

V usage is TRBV21-1 and J usage is TRBJ2-1; whether TRBD2, the table's D call, matches the DNA was not checked. TRBV21-1 is assigned pseudogene status. The CDR3 covers 20 residues. The CDR3 nucleotides are TGTGCCAGCAGCAAAGGCACGGGACTAGCGGGAGGGCCGCCTTACAATGAGCAGTTCTTC. Translating gives CASSKGTGLAGGPPYNEQFF.

This chain joins TRBV28 and TRBJ2-4; 8 bases map to TRBD2. Germline CDR1 is MDHEN and CDR2 is SYDVKM. V shed 3 bases, J shed 2 bases, and the junction held 6 bases outside the gene matches. The CDR3 is 16 residues long. The CDR3 spells CASSFAGGGPKNIQYF. For the CDR3, the DNA is TGTGCCAGCAGTTTCGCTGGCGGGGGGCCCAAAAACATTCAGTACTTC.

This chain uses TRBV2 with TRBJ1-6, with a possible D match to TRBD1 (6 bases). V gave up 7 bases and J gave up 3 bases, with 19 bases separating them. Germline V gene sequence: CDR1 SNHLY, CDR2 FYNNEI. CDR3 length equals 17 residues. CDR3 sequence: CASKTTQQGNYNSPLHF. CDR3 DNA: TGTGCCAGCAAAACCACCCAACAGGGAAACTATAATTCACCCCTCCACTTT.

The sample holds one count of this clone. The chain recombines TRBV11-3 with TRBJ2-5; 15 bases are a match to TRBD2. The CDR3 is made up of 18 amino acids. Losses at the gene ends were 5 bases for V and 0 bases for J; bases not matched to a gene: 7. Germline values: CDR1 SGHNT, CDR2 YENEEA. The CDR3 region has the DNA TGTGCCAGCAGCCGTGGACTAGCGGGGGGGACTAACCAAGAGACCCAGTACTTC. Translation gives CASSRGLAGGTNQETQYF. The full variable domain, completed using reference TRBV11-3 and TRBJ2-5, is EAGVVQSPRYKIIEKKQPVAFWCNPISGHNTLYWYLQNLGQGPELLIRYENEEAVDDSQLPKDRFSAERLKGVDSTLKIQPAELGDSAVYLCASSRGLAGGTNQETQYFGPGTRLLVL.

The gene calls are TRBV11-2 and TRBJ2-6; tentative D call: TRBD2 (7 bases). The CDR3 consists of 17 residues. The ends were cut back, 1 base at V and 2 bases at J, with 12 bases in the middle. Germline assignment: CDR1 SGHAT and CDR2 FQNNGV. The CDR3 is CASSLVRGGAGANVLTF. The CDR3 nucleotides are TGTGCCAGCAGCTTAGTTAGGGGGGGCGCTGGGGCCAACGTCCTGACTTTC.

The V gene is TRBV21-1, the J gene TRBJ2-1; the table calls TRBD1, which could not be checked here. TRBV21-1 is a recognized pseudogene. The CDR3 covers 18 residues. The CDR3 region is CASSNTRNAGTHYNEQFF. The CDR3 DNA reads TGTGCCAGCAGCAATACTCGGAACGCCGGGACACACTACAATGAGCAGTTCTTC.

The V call is TRBV5-4, the J call TRBJ2-7; TRBD2 aligns across 10 bases. Germline V gene lookup returns CDR1 SGHNT and CDR2 YYREEE (reference sequence). J lost 3 bases, V lost 1 base, and 7 bases had no gene match. The CDR3 runs 16 residues. The CDR3 reads CASSLRSRTSGYEQYF. Here the CDR3 DNA reads TGTGCCAGCAGCTTGAGGTCTAGGACTAGCGGCTACGAGCAGTACTTC.

The genes are TRBV10-3 and TRBJ1-1; D is undetermined. Trimming took 2 bases from V and 1 from J, leaving 14 bases between them. Germline CDR1 reads ENHRY; CDR2 reads SYGVKD. CDR3 length: 16 residues. The CDR3 DNA reads TGTGCCATCAGTGAGGTCCAGCTAGTGAAGAACACTGAAGCTTTCTTT. Its translation: CAISEVQLVKNTEAFF.

The chain uses TRBV29-1 and TRBJ2-7, with TRBD1 matching over 7 bases. CDR1 is SQVTM and CDR2 is ANQGSEA in the germline V gene. CDR3 length equals 13 residues. V dropped 6 bases and J dropped 4; count of bases not matched to a gene: 9. CDR3 protein: CSVVRQGRYEQYF. In DNA, the CDR3 is TGCAGCGTGGTAAGACAGGGAAGGTACGAGCAGTACTTC.

This chain connects TRBV28 to TRBJ1-4; 12 nucleotides line up with TRBD1. V gave up 5 bases and J gave up 8 bases; unmatched junction bases: 6. Germline lookup yields CDR1 MDHEN and CDR2 SYDVKM. CDR3 length equals 15 residues. CDR3 region: CASSGPGQGAEKLFF. The CDR3 DNA is TGTGCCAGCAGTGGACCGGGACAGGGGGCGGAAAAACTGTTTTTT.

In DNA, the CDR3 is TGTGCCAGCAGGACAGGGAGTAACACTGAAGCTTTCTTT. This codes for CASRTGSNTEAFF. V usage is TRBV25-1 and J usage is TRBJ1-1; 7 bases map to TRBD1. The germline CDR1 and CDR2 sequences are MGHDK and SYGVNS. The V gene end was trimmed by 6 bases and the J gene end by 2 bases; junction bases not matched to a gene: 3. The CDR3 loop spans 13 amino acids.

The chain couples TRBV5-1 to TRBJ2-7; 7 nucleotides agree with TRBD2. Germline lookup yields CDR1 SGHRS and CDR2 YFSETQ. This CDR3 region has 16 residues. V was clipped by 5 bases and J by 7 bases; unmatched bases: 18. The CDR3 bases are TGCGCCAGCAGAGACCACGACCAGCCGGGAGGCCCGGAGCAGTACTTC. Encoded protein: CASRDHDQPGGPEQYF.

The chain has TRBV6-2 or TRBV6-3 and TRBJ2-1, with D hard to call. The CDR3 length is 13 residues. The germline V gene has CDR1 MNHEY and CDR2 SVGEGT. V lost 5 bases, J lost 10 bases, and 15 bases lay in between. This CDR3 reads CASSQSPVREQFF. The CDR3, as DNA: TGTGCCAGCAGTCAAAGCCCGGTGAGGGAGCAGTTCTTC.